A single sample is the source of the 32 T cell receptor beta chains below, sequenced in a study of T cells in Graves' hyperthyroidism and ophthalmopathy. TCR beta CDR3 sequences were amplified from RNA transcripts. HTBI primers were employed in a first-round RT-PCR of the TCR CDR3. TCRdb analysed the multiplex PCR reads with MiXCR anew, one entry per CDR3 protein. The table has hundreds of thousands of distinct CDR3 sequences, around 16% seen once. The source material was blood. The receptor source for this set is a woman aged 30 to 39 with Graves' hyperthyroidism.

This sequence joins TRBV9 and TRBJ2-3; tentative D call: TRBD1 (5 bases). The CDR3 loop spans 14 amino acids. From germline, CDR1 is SGDLS and CDR2 YYNGEE. V was pared by 0 bases and J by 3 bases, with 8 bases between. CDR3 DNA: TGTGCCAGCAGCGTAGGGGGCAGGACAGATACGCAGTATTTT. Translating gives CASSVGGRTDTQYF.

Only one count was recorded for this clonotype. The V call is TRBV6-2 or TRBV6-3, the J call TRBJ1-2, with D possibly TRBD1 on 6 matching bases. The ends were cut back, 7 bases at V and 3 bases at J, with 15 bases in the middle. The CDR3 runs to 14 residues. Germline CDR1 MNHEY, CDR2 SVGEGT. Here the CDR3 reads CASTPAGAYYGYTF. CDR3 bases: TGTGCCAGCACTCCCGCAGGGGCATACTATGGCTACACCTTC.

This clonotype was found many times. This chain uses TRBV7-2 with TRBJ2-5; TRBD2 aligns across 8 bases. The CDR3 is 17 amino acids. The V gene's germline CDR1 is SGHTA and CDR2 FQGNSA. The J segment lost 1 base and the V segment lost 2 bases, leaving 9 bases of the junction unmatched. CDR3 loop: CASSLSQLLAGQETQYF. The CDR3 DNA reads TGTGCCAGCAGCTTAAGTCAATTGCTAGCGGGCCAAGAGACCCAGTACTTC.

The sample holds many counts of this clonotype. V gene TRBV11-1 combines with J gene TRBJ2-1, with a possible D match to TRBD1 (7 bases). Germline CDR1 reads SGHAT; CDR2 reads FQDESV (reference sequence). The CDR3 covers 15 residues. The V gene lost 5 bases and the J gene lost 3 bases, with 14 bases spanning the gap. The CDR3 sequence is CASSVRGEDYNEQFF. The CDR3 DNA reads as TGTGCCAGCAGCGTCAGGGGGGAGGACTACAATGAGCAGTTCTTC.

The chain recombines TRBV18 with TRBJ1-2; possible D gene TRBD1, 5 bases. Between the trimmed V and J ends, which lost 3 bases and 3 bases, there was a span of 11 bases. Germline lookup yields CDR1 KGHSH and CDR2 LQKENI. The CDR3 has 14 amino acids. The CDR3 nucleotides are TGTGCCAGCTCACCGGGGGGTTGTTACTATGGCTACACCTTC. Protein: CASSPGGCYYGYTF. Complete variable domain (other parts from reference TRBV18 and TRBJ1-2): NAGVMQNPRHLVRRRGQEARLRCSPMKGHSHVYWYRQLPEEGLKFMVYLQKENIIDESGMPKERFSAEFPKEGPSILRIQQVVRGDSAAYFCASSPGGCYYGYTFGSGTRLTVV.

This clonotype has at least ten counts. The chain carries TRBV12-3 or TRBV12-4 and TRBJ2-7; tentatively, D is TRBD2 (6 bases). The CDR3 is 16 residues long. Trimming left V 2 bases short and J 3 bases short, with 17 bases between. This CDR3 reads CASSLLRASELYEQYF. The CDR3 coding sequence is TGTGCCAGCAGTTTATTAAGGGCTAGCGAACTCTACGAGCAGTACTTC.

V usage is TRBV6-2 or TRBV6-3 and J usage is TRBJ2-7; the D gene is possibly TRBD2 (6 bases). In germline, CDR1 is MNHEY, CDR2 SVGEGT. The CDR3 has 14 residues. V was cut by 2 bases and J by 3 bases, with 11 bases left in between. The chain's CDR3 is CASSYDGGSYEQYF. CDR3 DNA: TGTGCCAGCAGTTACGATGGGGGGAGCTACGAGCAGTACTTC.

This clonotype was seen ten or more times. V and J are TRBV7-9 and TRBJ2-3, with 7 bases identical to TRBD1. The CDR3 has 17 amino acids. V dropped 1 base and J dropped 2; count of bases not matched to a gene: 9. Germline V gene data show CDR1 as SEHNR and CDR2 as FQNEAQ (reference sequence). The CDR3 DNA reads TGTGCCAGCAGCTTAGGAGACAGGGCAAGGAACACAGATACGCAGTATTTT. Encoded protein: CASSLGDRARNTDTQYF.

This clonotype has more than one count but fewer than ten. The chain uses TRBV29-1 and TRBJ2-7; possible D gene TRBD1, 5 bases. Germline assignment: CDR1 SQVTM and CDR2 ANQGSEA. The CDR3 covers 11 residues. V was pared by 4 bases and J by 6 bases, with 10 bases between. CDR3 DNA: TGCAGCGTTGTCGTACAGGTCGAGCAGTACTTC. Its translation is CSVVVQVEQYF.

The V gene is TRBV5-6, the J gene TRBJ2-7; possibly TRBD2 for D (5 bases). The CDR3 covers 13 residues. Looked up from germline, CDR1 is SGHDT and CDR2 is YYEEEE. V gave up 0 bases and J gave up 4 bases, with 8 bases separating them. Here the CDR3 DNA reads TGTGCCAGCAGCTTGGGGACTTGGTACGAGCAGTACTTC. It encodes CASSLGTWYEQYF. The whole variable domain, filled in from reference TRBV5-6 and TRBJ2-7, reads DAGVTQSPTHLIKTRGQQVTLRCSPKSGHDTVSWYQQALGQGPQFIFQYYEEEERQRGNFPDRFSGHQFPNYSSELNVNALLLGDSALYLCASSLGTWYEQYFGPGTRLTVT.

The chain employs TRBV18 and TRBJ2-2; 7 nucleotides align to TRBD1. Germline CDR1 reads KGHSH; CDR2 reads LQKENI. V shed 10 bases and J 6 bases; nucleotides not matched to a gene: 8. This CDR3 region has 13 residues. In DNA, the CDR3 is TGTGCCAACGGACAGGAAAGGGCCGGGGAGCTGTTTTTT. Translation: CANGQERAGELFF.

The rearrangement uses TRBV24-1 and TRBJ2-5; 10 bases line up with TRBD2. This CDR3 region has 16 residues. CDR1 KGHDR and CDR2 SFDVKD come from the germline V gene. Trimming took 4 bases from V and 5 from J; bases not matched to a gene: 9. This CDR3 is CATSDPEREGLETQYF. The CDR3 nucleotides read TGTGCCACCAGTGACCCCGAGCGGGAGGGCCTCGAGACCCAGTACTTC.

As regards this clonotype: At one end the junction does not follow the germline gene, possibly because of a read error. The V gene is TRBV4-2, the J gene TRBJ2-3; 12 nucleotides agree with TRBD2. Germline V gene data show CDR1 as LGHNA and CDR2 as YNFKEQ. The CDR3 totals 18 residues. CDR3 DNA: TGTGCCAGCAGCCAAGGAGGACTAGCGGGGATTAGCACAGATACGCTGTATTTT. It codes for CASSQGGLAGISTDTLYF.

Of note for this clonotype: A much larger clone sits a single nucleotide away, making a read error possible. The rearrangement links TRBV7-9 to TRBJ2-2; TRBD2 is a possible D gene (5 bases). The CDR3 spans 15 residues. Trimming removed 3 bases from V and 0 bases from J, with 8 bases in between. In germline, CDR1 is SEHNR, CDR2 FQNEAQ (reference sequence). CDR3 sequence reads: CASSFFGANTGELFF. Here the CDR3 DNA reads TGTGCCAGCAGCTTTTTCGGGGCGAACACCGGGGAGCTGTTTTTT.

This clonotype turned up a few times. CDR3 loop: CASTFELAGRKKATDTQYF. CDR3 coding DNA: TGTGCCAGCACTTTCGAACTAGCGGGACGTAAGAAGGCCACAGATACGCAGTATTTT. The gene calls are TRBV12-3 or TRBV12-4 and TRBJ2-3, with 10 bases matching TRBD2. V shed 7 bases, J shed 2 bases, and the junction held 18 bases outside the gene matches. The CDR3 totals 19 residues.

This sequence joins TRBV15 and TRBJ1-1, with D possibly TRBD1 on 6 matching bases. Germline V gives CDR1 LNHNV, CDR2 YYDKDF (reference sequence). The CDR3 consists of 14 residues. Trimming stripped 0 bases from V and 11 bases from J, with 16 bases between. The chain's CDR3 is CATSRDEVGGRAFF. In DNA form, the CDR3 reads TGTGCCACCAGCAGAGATGAGGTGGGGGGGCGGGCTTTCTTT.

This clonotype was counted many times. This chain connects TRBV7-3 to TRBJ2-7; 8 nucleotides agree with TRBD1. Germline assignment: CDR1 SGHTA and CDR2 FQGTGA. J lost 6 bases, V lost 2 bases, and 12 bases had no gene match. This CDR3 spans 16 amino acids. In DNA, the CDR3 is TGTGCCAGCAGCTTAGGATCCGGGACAGGTGGAGGCGAGCAGTACTTC. It codes for CASSLGSGTGGGEQYF.

This clonotype has ten or more counts. The chain has TRBV7-8 and TRBJ2-7; a possible D gene is TRBD2 (5 bases). Germline CDR1 reads SGHVS; CDR2 reads FQNEAQ. V lost 8 bases and J lost 5, with 10 bases in between. The CDR3 sequence is 11 residues long. The CDR3 sequence is CASRGGHEQYF. In DNA form, the CDR3 reads TGTGCCAGCCGGGGTGGACACGAGCAGTACTTC.

This clonotype was seen more than once but under ten times. This chain connects TRBV27 to TRBJ1-3, with 11 bases matching TRBD1. This CDR3 has 18 amino acids. V lost 8 bases and J lost 2; bases outside the gene matches: 14. The germline gives CDR1 MNHEY, CDR2 SMNVEV (reference sequence). CDR3 DNA sequence: TGTGCCAGCTTCCTTTTCGGACAGGGGGCGTCGCCTGGAAACACCATATATTTT. Residues: CASFLFGQGASPGNTIYF.

In its sample, this clonotype was seen a few times. The chain carries TRBV2 and TRBJ2-1; possibly TRBD1 or TRBD2 for D (6 bases each). V lost 4 bases to trimming and J lost 2 bases, with 12 bases between them. CDR1 is SNHLY and CDR2 is FYNNEI in the germline V gene. The CDR3 is 15 amino acids. In DNA, the CDR3 is TGTGCCAGCAGTGGGGGGGCTAGCCCCTACAATGAGCAGTTCTTC. This sequence encodes CASSGGASPYNEQFF.

The chain employs TRBV2 and TRBJ2-6; D may match TRBD1 or TRBD2 (6 bases each). The CDR3 is 18 residues long. Germline CDR1 is SNHLY and CDR2 is FYNNEI. Between the trimmed V and J ends, which lost 6 bases and 1 base, there was a span of 19 bases. The CDR3 sequence is CASRVGGTPQSGANVLTF. CDR3 bases: TGTGCCAGCAGGGTCGGAGGGACACCACAGTCTGGGGCCAACGTCCTGACTTTC.

V gene TRBV27 combines with J gene TRBJ2-1; a possible D gene is TRBD2 (5 bases). Looked up from germline, CDR1 is MNHEY and CDR2 is SMNVEV (reference sequence). CDR3 size: 12 residues. The germline V and J ends were trimmed by 5 bases and 7 bases, with 9 bases remaining between them. This CDR3 is CASSTWTNEQFF. DNA of the CDR3: TGTGCCAGCAGTACATGGACTAATGAGCAGTTCTTC.

This clonotype was detected a few times. V usage is TRBV9 and J usage is TRBJ2-7, with D possibly TRBD2 on 6 matching bases. The CDR3 is 14 residues long. Trimming took off 0 bases at V and 2 bases at J, with 9 bases between the two ends. Germline loops: CDR1 SGDLS, CDR2 YYNGEE. This chain's CDR3 is CASSVAGSAYEQYF. DNA for the CDR3: TGTGCCAGCAGCGTAGCCGGGAGCGCCTACGAGCAGTACTTC.

This clonotype has at least ten counts. The rearrangement joins TRBV7-8 to TRBJ1-5, with a weak D call TRBD1 (5 bases). Trimming removed 5 bases at V and 7 bases at J, with 12 bases between. CDR1 is SGHVS, CDR2 FQNEAQ, per germline. The CDR3 is made up of 13 amino acids. The DNA for the CDR3 is TGTGCCAGCAGCCCTGGGACCTCACAGCCCCAGCATTTT. This gives the protein CASSPGTSQPQHF.

This clonotype was counted only a few times. V is TRBV19 and J is TRBJ1-1; TRBD1 agrees at 8 bases. CDR3 size: 14 residues. V lost 6 bases and J lost 2; bases outside the gene matches: 5. Germline loops: CDR1 LNHDA, CDR2 SQIVND (reference sequence). The CDR3 protein is CASRTGQENTEAFF. Here the CDR3 DNA reads TGTGCCAGTAGAACGGGACAGGAAAACACTGAAGCTTTCTTT.

The chain uses TRBV20-1 and TRBJ2-3, with TRBD1 matching over 10 bases. The germline CDR1 and CDR2 sequences are DFQATT and SNEGSKA (reference sequence). J lost 2 bases, V lost 6 bases, and 5 bases had no gene match. The CDR3 loop spans 14 amino acids. CDR3 region: CSAWTGGNTDTQYF. The CDR3 nucleotides are TGCAGTGCATGGACAGGGGGGAACACAGATACGCAGTATTTT.

The chain uses TRBV19 and TRBJ2-2; D is ambiguous. The germline V gene has CDR1 LNHDA and CDR2 SQIVND (reference sequence). V lost 0 bases to trimming and J lost 1 base, with 3 bases between them. The CDR3 is made up of 14 amino acids. The CDR3 is CASSIERNTGELFF. CDR3 coding DNA: TGTGCCAGTAGTATAGAGAGGAACACCGGGGAGCTGTTTTTT.

This clonotype has a count of ten or more. The chain recombines TRBV7-9 with TRBJ2-1; 12 bases line up with TRBD2. Losses at the gene ends were 1 base for V and 13 bases for J; bases not matched to a gene: 8. The CDR3 has 15 amino acids. The germline V gene has CDR1 SEHNR and CDR2 FQNEAQ (reference sequence). CDR3 region: CASSLVGLAGEYQFF. The DNA for the CDR3 is TGTGCCAGCAGCTTAGTGGGACTAGCGGGCGAATACCAGTTCTTC.

The gene calls are TRBV9 and TRBJ2-3, with D perhaps assigned TRBD1 or TRBD2 (5 bases each). Trimming removed 0 bases at V and 4 bases at J, with 9 bases between. CDR3 size: 14 residues. Germline CDR1 reads SGDLS; CDR2 reads YYNGEE. CDR3 in amino acids: CASSVVGESDTQYF. The CDR3 DNA reads TGTGCCAGCAGCGTAGTGGGGGAGTCAGATACGCAGTATTTT.

Only a few counts were recorded for this clonotype. This sequence joins TRBV9 and TRBJ1-2; 8 bases match TRBD1. J gave up 2 bases and V 0 bases, and 3 bases lay outside the gene matches. The CDR3 runs 15 residues. Germline assignment: CDR1 SGDLS and CDR2 YYNGEE. Written as DNA, the CDR3 is TGTGCCAGCAGCGTAGGTGGGACAGGAAACTATGGCTACACCTTC. Translated: CASSVGGTGNYGYTF.

This clonotype was picked up many times. CDR3 sequence reads: CASSPTSGANVLTF. The CDR3 nucleotides read TGTGCCAGCTCACCGACCTCTGGGGCCAACGTCCTGACTTTC. The rearrangement links TRBV18 to TRBJ2-6; no definite D call. The germline V and J ends were trimmed by 3 bases and 0 bases, with 3 bases remaining between them. The germline V gene encodes CDR1 KGHSH and CDR2 LQKENI. This CDR3 contains 14 residues.

This clonotype was counted many times. For the CDR3, the DNA is TGCAGTGCTAGACCGACAGGGGGCATTGGGGCCAACGTCCTGACTTTC. Amino acid sequence: CSARPTGGIGANVLTF. The chain couples TRBV20-1 to TRBJ2-6, with 10 bases that match TRBD1. Germline trimming cut 2 bases from V and 3 bases from J; bases unmatched to any gene: 4. Germline CDR1 is DFQATT and CDR2 is SNEGSKA (reference sequence). The CDR3 covers 16 residues.